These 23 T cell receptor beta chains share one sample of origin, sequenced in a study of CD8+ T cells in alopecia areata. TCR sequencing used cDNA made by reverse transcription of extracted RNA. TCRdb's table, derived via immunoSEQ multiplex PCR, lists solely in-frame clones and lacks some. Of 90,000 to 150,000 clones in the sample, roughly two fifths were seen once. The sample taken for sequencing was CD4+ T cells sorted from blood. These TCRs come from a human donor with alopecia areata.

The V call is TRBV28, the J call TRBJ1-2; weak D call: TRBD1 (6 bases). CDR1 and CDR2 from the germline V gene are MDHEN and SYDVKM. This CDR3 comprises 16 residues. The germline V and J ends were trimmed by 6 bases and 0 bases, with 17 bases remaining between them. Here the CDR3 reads CASSRWTVQSNYGYTF. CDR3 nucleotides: TGTGCCAGCAGCCGGTGGACAGTCCAATCTAACTATGGCTACACCTTC.

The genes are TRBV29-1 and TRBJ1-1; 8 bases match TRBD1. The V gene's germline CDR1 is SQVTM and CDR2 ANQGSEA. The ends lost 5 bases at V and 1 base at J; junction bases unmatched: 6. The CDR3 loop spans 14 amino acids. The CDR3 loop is CSVLPGGPNTEAFF. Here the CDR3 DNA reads TGCAGCGTTCTGCCAGGGGGCCCGAACACTGAAGCTTTCTTT.

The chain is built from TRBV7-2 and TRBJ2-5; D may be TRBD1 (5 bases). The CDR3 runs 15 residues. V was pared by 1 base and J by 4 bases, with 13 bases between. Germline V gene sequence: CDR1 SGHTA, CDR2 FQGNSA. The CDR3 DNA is TGTGCCAGCAGCTTAGGAGCATCTGGGGCAGAGACCCAGTACTTC. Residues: CASSLGASGAETQYF.

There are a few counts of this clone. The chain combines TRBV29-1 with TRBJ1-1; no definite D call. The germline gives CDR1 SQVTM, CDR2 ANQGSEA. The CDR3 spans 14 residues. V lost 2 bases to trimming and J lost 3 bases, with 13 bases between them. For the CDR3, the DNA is TGCAGCGTTGAACGGAGGCAGGCGGACACTGAAGCTTTCTTT. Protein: CSVERRQADTEAFF.

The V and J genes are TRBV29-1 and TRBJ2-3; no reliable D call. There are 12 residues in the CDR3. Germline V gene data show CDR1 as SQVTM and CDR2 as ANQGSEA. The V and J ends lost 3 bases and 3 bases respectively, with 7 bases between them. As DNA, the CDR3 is TGCAGCGTTGATGGTCGGACAGATACGCAGTATTTT. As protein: CSVDGRTDTQYF.

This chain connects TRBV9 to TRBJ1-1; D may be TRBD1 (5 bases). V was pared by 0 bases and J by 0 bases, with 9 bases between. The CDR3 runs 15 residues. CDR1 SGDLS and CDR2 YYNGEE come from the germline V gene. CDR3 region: CASSVDEGMNTEAFF. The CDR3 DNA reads TGTGCCAGCAGCGTAGATGAGGGGATGAACACTGAAGCTTTCTTT.

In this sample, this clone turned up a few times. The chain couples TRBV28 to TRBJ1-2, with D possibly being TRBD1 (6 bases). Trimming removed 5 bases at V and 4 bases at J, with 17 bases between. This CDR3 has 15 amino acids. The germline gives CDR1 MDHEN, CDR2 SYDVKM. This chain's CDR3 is CASSGPDSSSYGYTF. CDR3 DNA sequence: TGTGCCAGCAGTGGCCCGGACAGTTCTAGCTATGGCTACACCTTC.

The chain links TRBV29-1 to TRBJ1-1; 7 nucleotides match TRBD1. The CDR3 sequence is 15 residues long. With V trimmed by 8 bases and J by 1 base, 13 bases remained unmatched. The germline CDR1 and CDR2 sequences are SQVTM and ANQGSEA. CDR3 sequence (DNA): TGCAGCACAAGAACCCCGGGACAGCCGAACACTGAAGCTTTCTTT. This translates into CSTRTPGQPNTEAFF. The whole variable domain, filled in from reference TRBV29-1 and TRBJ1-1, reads SAVISQKPSRDICQRGTSLTIQCQVDSQVTMMFWYRQQPGQSLTLIATANQGSEATYESGFVIDKFPISRPNLTFSTLTVSNMSPEDSSIYLCSTRTPGQPNTEAFFGQGTRLTVV.

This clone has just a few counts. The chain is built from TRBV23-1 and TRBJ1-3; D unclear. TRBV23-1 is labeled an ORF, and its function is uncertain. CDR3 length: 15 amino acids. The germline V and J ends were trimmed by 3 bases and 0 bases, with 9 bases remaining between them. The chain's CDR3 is CASSQGWDSGNTIYF. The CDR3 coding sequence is TGCGCCAGCAGTCAGGGATGGGACTCTGGAAACACCATATATTTT.

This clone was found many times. The DNA of the CDR3 is TGTGCCAGCAGCCAGGGTAGCGGGGCCTACGAGCAGTACTTC. It encodes CASSQGSGAYEQYF. V gene TRBV7-2 combines with J gene TRBJ2-7, with 8 bases identical to TRBD2. V was pared by 5 bases and J by 2 bases, with 5 bases of the junction left unmatched. Germline CDR1 and CDR2: SGHTA and FQGNSA. The CDR3 is made up of 14 amino acids.

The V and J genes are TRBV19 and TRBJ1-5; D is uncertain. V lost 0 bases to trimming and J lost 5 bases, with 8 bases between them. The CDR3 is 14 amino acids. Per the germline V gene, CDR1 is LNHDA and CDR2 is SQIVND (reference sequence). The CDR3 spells CASSIETRHQPQHF. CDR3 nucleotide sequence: TGTGCCAGTAGTATAGAAACCAGGCATCAGCCCCAGCATTTT.

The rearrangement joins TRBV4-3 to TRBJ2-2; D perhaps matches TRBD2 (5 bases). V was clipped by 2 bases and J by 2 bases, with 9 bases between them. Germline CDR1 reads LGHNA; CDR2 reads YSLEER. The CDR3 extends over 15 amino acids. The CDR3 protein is CASSQFGLNTGELFF. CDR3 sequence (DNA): TGCGCCAGCAGCCAATTTGGACTTAACACCGGGGAGCTGTTTTTT.

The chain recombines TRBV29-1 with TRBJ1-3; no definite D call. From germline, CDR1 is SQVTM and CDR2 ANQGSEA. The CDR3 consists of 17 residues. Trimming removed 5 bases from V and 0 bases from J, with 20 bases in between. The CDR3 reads CSVRTWEGVSSGNTIYF. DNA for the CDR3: TGCAGCGTTCGGACGTGGGAGGGTGTGAGCTCTGGAAACACCATATATTTT.

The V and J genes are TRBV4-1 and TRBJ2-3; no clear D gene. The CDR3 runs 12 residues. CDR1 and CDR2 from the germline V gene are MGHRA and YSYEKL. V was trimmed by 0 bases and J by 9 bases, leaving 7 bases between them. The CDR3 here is CASSQERDTQYF. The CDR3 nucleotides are TGCGCCAGCAGCCAAGAACGAGACACGCAGTATTTT.

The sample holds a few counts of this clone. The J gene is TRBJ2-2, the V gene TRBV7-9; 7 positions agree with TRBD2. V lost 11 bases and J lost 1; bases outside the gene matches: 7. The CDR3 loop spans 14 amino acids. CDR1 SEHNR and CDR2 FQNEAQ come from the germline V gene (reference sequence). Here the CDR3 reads CAASQRENTGELFF. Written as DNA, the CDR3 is TGTGCCGCTAGCCAGCGGGAGAACACCGGGGAGCTGTTTTTT.

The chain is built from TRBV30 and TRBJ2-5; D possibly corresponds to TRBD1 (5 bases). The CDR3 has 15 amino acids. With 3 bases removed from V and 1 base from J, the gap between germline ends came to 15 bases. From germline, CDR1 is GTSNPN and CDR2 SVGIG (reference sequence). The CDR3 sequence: CAWRRLGQGQETQYF. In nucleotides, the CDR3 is TGTGCCTGGAGAAGGTTAGGGCAGGGCCAAGAGACCCAGTACTTC. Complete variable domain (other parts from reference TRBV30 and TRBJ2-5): SQTIHQWPATLVQPVGSPLSLECTVEGTSNPNLYWYRQAAGRGLQLLFYSVGIGQISSEVPQNLSASRPQDRQFILSSKKLLLSDSGFYLCAWRRLGQGQETQYFGPGTRLLVL.

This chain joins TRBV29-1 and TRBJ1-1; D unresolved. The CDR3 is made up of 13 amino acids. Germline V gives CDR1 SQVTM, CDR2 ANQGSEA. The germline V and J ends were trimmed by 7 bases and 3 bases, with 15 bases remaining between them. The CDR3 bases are TGCAGCGGAGGGTCCGGGTGGGACACTGAAGCTTTCTTT. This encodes CSGGSGWDTEAFF.

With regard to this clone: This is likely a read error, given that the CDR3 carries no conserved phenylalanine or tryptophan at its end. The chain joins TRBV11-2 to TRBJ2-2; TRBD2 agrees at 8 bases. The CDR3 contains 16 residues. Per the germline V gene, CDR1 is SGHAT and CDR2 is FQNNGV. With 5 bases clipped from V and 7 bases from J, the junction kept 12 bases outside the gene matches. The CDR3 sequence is CASSLKGTSGLGELFS. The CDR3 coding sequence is TGTGCCAGCAGCCTGAAAGGGACTAGTGGGCTCGGGGAGCTGTTTTCT.

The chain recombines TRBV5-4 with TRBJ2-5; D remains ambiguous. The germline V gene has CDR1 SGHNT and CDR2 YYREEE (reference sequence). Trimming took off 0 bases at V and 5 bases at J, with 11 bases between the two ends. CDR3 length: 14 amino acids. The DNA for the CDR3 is TGTGCCAGCAGCTTGGAACCAGGAGAGGAGACCCAGTACTTC. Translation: CASSLEPGEETQYF.

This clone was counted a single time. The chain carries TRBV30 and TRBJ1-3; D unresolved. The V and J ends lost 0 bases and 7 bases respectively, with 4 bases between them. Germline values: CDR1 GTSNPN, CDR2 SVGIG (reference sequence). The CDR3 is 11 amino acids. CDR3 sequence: CAWSVGNTIYF. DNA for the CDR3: TGTGCCTGGAGTGTCGGGAACACCATATATTTT.

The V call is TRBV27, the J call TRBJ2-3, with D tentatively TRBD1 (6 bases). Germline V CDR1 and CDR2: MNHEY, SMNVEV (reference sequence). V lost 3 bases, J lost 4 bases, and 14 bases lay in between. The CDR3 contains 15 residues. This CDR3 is CASSFVGAGADTQYF. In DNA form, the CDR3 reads TGTGCCAGCAGTTTCGTGGGGGCAGGGGCAGATACGCAGTATTTT.

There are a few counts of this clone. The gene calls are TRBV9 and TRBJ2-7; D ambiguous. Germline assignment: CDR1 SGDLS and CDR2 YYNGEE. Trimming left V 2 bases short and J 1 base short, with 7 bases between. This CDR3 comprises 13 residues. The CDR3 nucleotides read TGTGCCAGCAGCGTTTCTCCTTCCTACGAGCAGTACTTC. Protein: CASSVSPSYEQYF.

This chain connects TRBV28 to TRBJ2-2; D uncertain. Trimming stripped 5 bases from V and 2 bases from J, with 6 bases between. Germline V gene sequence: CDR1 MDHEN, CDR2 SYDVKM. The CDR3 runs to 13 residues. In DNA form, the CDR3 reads TGTGCCAGCAGTGGTCGTAACACCGGGGAGCTGTTTTTT. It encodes CASSGRNTGELFF. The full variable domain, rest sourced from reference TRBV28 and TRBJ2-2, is DVKVTQSSRYLVKRTGEKVFLECVQDMDHENMFWYRQDPGLGLRLIYFSYDVKMKEKGDIPEGYSVSREKKERFSLILESASTNQTSMYLCASSGRNTGELFFGEGSRLTVL.